These T cell receptor beta chains were read from a single sample in a study of monozygotic twins with cystic fibrosis. The method was immunoSEQ multiplex PCR; TCRdb's version includes in-frame clones alone and lacks a portion of them. The sample records about 12,000 clones, approximately 85% being singletons. Material: blood. The receptors come from a man younger than 35 with cystic fibrosis. The CDR3 runs from the conserved cysteine through the conserved F or W. D genes are given only for firm matches. Size values are once, few and many counts, or a class for expanded clones, and some rows have none.

v_call: TRBV28; d_call: -; clone_size: -; j_call: TRBJ1-6; cdr3_nt: TGTGCCAGCCACCGGGCTCCTTATAATTCACCCCTCCACTTT; cdr3_aa: CASHRAPYNSPLHF
v_call: TRBV6-6; d_call: TRBD1; clone_size: -; j_call: TRBJ2-6; cdr3_nt: TGTGCCAGCAGGGCGACAGGGCTTGGGGCCAACGTCCTGACTTTC; cdr3_aa: CASRATGLGANVLTF
v_call: TRBV7-2; d_call: TRBD1; clone_size: -; j_call: TRBJ2-1; cdr3_nt: TGTGCCAGCAGCTTAGAAGAGACAGGGATTTACAATGAGCAGTTCTTC; cdr3_aa: CASSLEETGIYNEQFF
v_call: TRBV2; d_call: -; clone_size: -; j_call: TRBJ2-7; cdr3_nt: TGTGCCAGTAAACAGGGAGGCTACGAGCAGTACTTC; cdr3_aa: CASKQGGYEQYF
v_call: TRBV7-2; d_call: TRBD2; clone_size: once; j_call: TRBJ2-1; cdr3_nt: TGTGCCAGCAGCTTCCTGACTAGCGGGGGGCCGCACTACAATGAGCAGTTCTTC; cdr3_aa: CASSFLTSGGPHYNEQFF
v_call: TRBV10-1; d_call: -; clone_size: -; j_call: TRBJ2-1; cdr3_nt: TGCGCCAGCGGCCTGGAGGGGAATGAGCAGTTCTTC; cdr3_aa: CASGLEGNEQFF
v_call: TRBV30; d_call: -; clone_size: few; j_call: TRBJ2-7; cdr3_nt: TGTGCCTGGAGTGTAGTCGGTGTGGGACTGCAGTACTTC; cdr3_aa: CAWSVVGVGLQYF
v_call: TRBV10-1; d_call: -; clone_size: -; j_call: TRBJ2-3; cdr3_nt: TGCGCCAGCAGCCCCGGGACGGGGGATGATACGCAGTATTTT; cdr3_aa: CASSPGTGDDTQYF
v_call: TRBV11-2; d_call: -; clone_size: -; j_call: TRBJ2-2; cdr3_nt: TGTGCCAGCAGCCCGGACAGATCAGTAAGGGAGCTGTTTTTT; cdr3_aa: CASSPDRSVRELFF
v_call: TRBV6-5; d_call: -; clone_size: -; j_call: TRBJ1-6; cdr3_nt: TGTGCCAGCAGTTACGCCTCTAATTCACCCCTCCACTTT; cdr3_aa: CASSYASNSPLHF
v_call: TRBV30; d_call: -; clone_size: -; j_call: TRBJ2-2; cdr3_nt: TGTGCCTGCATCCTTCCGAACACCGGGGAGCTGTTTTTT; cdr3_aa: CACILPNTGELFF
v_call: TRBV6-5; d_call: -; clone_size: -; j_call: TRBJ2-2; cdr3_nt: TGTGCCAGCAGTTACGAAAGGGTCTCAGCCGGGGAGCTGTTTTTT; cdr3_aa: CASSYERVSAGELFF
v_call: TRBV5-6; d_call: -; clone_size: -; j_call: TRBJ2-6; cdr3_nt: TGTGCCAGCAGCTTGGTGGGAGCTGGGGCCAACGTCCTGACTTTC; cdr3_aa: CASSLVGAGANVLTF
v_call: TRBV6-5; d_call: -; clone_size: -; j_call: TRBJ2-3; cdr3_nt: TGTGCCAGCAGTCAGCCAGGGGTAGATACGCAGTATTTT; cdr3_aa: CASSQPGVDTQYF
v_call: TRBV28; d_call: TRBD1; clone_size: once; j_call: TRBJ2-7; cdr3_nt: TGTGCCAGCAGTCCTCCCACAGGGGCTCCTCTCTACGAGCAGTACTTC; cdr3_aa: CASSPPTGAPLYEQYF
v_call: TRBV5-4; d_call: TRBD1; clone_size: -; j_call: TRBJ1-2; cdr3_nt: TGTGCCAGCAGCCCACAGGGGAATCGGGCTAACTATGGCTACACCTTC; cdr3_aa: CASSPQGNRANYGYTF
v_call: TRBV5-5; d_call: -; clone_size: -; j_call: TRBJ2-7; cdr3_nt: TGTGCCAGCTCCCGGGGGAGCCCCTCCGAGCAGTACTTC; cdr3_aa: CASSRGSPSEQYF
v_call: TRBV5-6; d_call: -; clone_size: -; j_call: TRBJ2-3; cdr3_nt: TGTGCCAGCAGCTCAGGGAGACACACAGATACGCAGTATTTT; cdr3_aa: CASSSGRHTDTQYF
v_call: TRBV6-5; d_call: TRBD2; clone_size: -; j_call: TRBJ2-5; cdr3_nt: TGTGCCAGCAGTACCCCGACTAGCGGGGGCCCCCAGTACTTC; cdr3_aa: CASSTPTSGGPQYF
v_call: TRBV6-6; d_call: -; clone_size: -; j_call: TRBJ1-3; cdr3_nt: TGTGCCAGCAGCTTAGACAGCAGCCTAAACACCATATATTTT; cdr3_aa: CASSLDSSLNTIYF
v_call: TRBV6-6; d_call: -; clone_size: -; j_call: TRBJ2-3; cdr3_nt: TGTGCCAGCAGTTATCGGATCCCAGATACGCAGTATTTT; cdr3_aa: CASSYRIPDTQYF
v_call: TRBV4-3; d_call: -; clone_size: few; j_call: TRBJ1-1; cdr3_nt: TGCGCCAGCAGCCAGCGGACAGCAAACACTGAAGCTTTCTTT; cdr3_aa: CASSQRTANTEAFF
v_call: TRBV19; d_call: -; clone_size: -; j_call: TRBJ2-5; cdr3_nt: TGTGCCAGTAGTACTACAGGGTACCAAGAGACCCAGTACTTC; cdr3_aa: CASSTTGYQETQYF
v_call: TRBV5-4; d_call: TRBD2; clone_size: -; j_call: TRBJ2-1; cdr3_nt: TGTGCCAGCAGCTCTAGCGGGAGGCGGCCATCCTACAATGAGCAGTTCTTC; cdr3_aa: CASSSSGRRPSYNEQFF
v_call: TRBV7-2; d_call: TRBD2; clone_size: -; j_call: TRBJ2-7; cdr3_nt: TGTGCCAGCAGCTTAGAATTCGGGGGGGCCTACGAGCAGTACTTC; cdr3_aa: CASSLEFGGAYEQYF
v_call: TRBV7-6; d_call: TRBD1; clone_size: -; j_call: TRBJ2-7; cdr3_nt: TGTGCCAGCAGCTTAGTAGACAGGGGCTACGAGCAGTACTTC; cdr3_aa: CASSLVDRGYEQYF
v_call: TRBV19; d_call: -; clone_size: -; j_call: TRBJ2-7; cdr3_nt: TGTGCCAGTAGTATAAAGGTCGCGTCGGACGAGCAGTACTTC; cdr3_aa: CASSIKVASDEQYF
v_call: TRBV7-9; d_call: -; clone_size: -; j_call: TRBJ1-2; cdr3_nt: TGTGCCAGCAGCTTCCAGGGACCTCATAGAGGCTACACCTTC; cdr3_aa: CASSFQGPHRGYTF
v_call: TRBV7-7; d_call: TRBD2; clone_size: few; j_call: TRBJ2-1; cdr3_nt: TGTGCCAGCAGCTTAAGTCAATCTAGCGGGATCCAGAATGAGCAGTTCTTC; cdr3_aa: CASSLSQSSGIQNEQFF
v_call: TRBV19; d_call: TRBD1; clone_size: -; j_call: TRBJ1-5; cdr3_nt: TGTGCCAGTAGTGTAGGACAGGGGAATCAGCCCCAGCATTTT; cdr3_aa: CASSVGQGNQPQHF
v_call: TRBV5-4; d_call: -; clone_size: -; j_call: TRBJ2-1; cdr3_nt: TGTGCCAGCAGCCCCCACAGTAATTCCTACAATGAGCAGTTCTTC; cdr3_aa: CASSPHSNSYNEQFF
v_call: TRBV10-3; d_call: -; clone_size: -; j_call: TRBJ2-2; cdr3_nt: TGTGCCATCCACGGGGCTGACCCTAGGACCGGGGAGCTGTTTTTT; cdr3_aa: CAIHGADPRTGELFF
v_call: TRBV9; d_call: TRBD1; clone_size: -; j_call: TRBJ1-1; cdr3_nt: TGTGCCAGCAGCGCGTCCCCAGGGGGCACTGAAGCTTTCTTT; cdr3_aa: CASSASPGGTEAFF
v_call: TRBV5-1; d_call: TRBD1; clone_size: -; j_call: TRBJ1-1; cdr3_nt: TGCGCCAGCAGCTTCGGGACAGAAGCGGACACTGAAGCTTTCTTT; cdr3_aa: CASSFGTEADTEAFF
v_call: TRBV6-5; d_call: -; clone_size: -; j_call: TRBJ1-1; cdr3_nt: TGTGCCAGCAGTTATGCAACAGGGACTGAAGCTTTCTTT; cdr3_aa: CASSYATGTEAFF
v_call: TRBV6-5; d_call: TRBD2; clone_size: -; j_call: TRBJ2-3; cdr3_nt: TGTGCCAGCAGTTACCTGGCGGGAGATAGCACAGATACGCAGTATTTT; cdr3_aa: CASSYLAGDSTDTQYF
v_call: TRBV19; d_call: -; clone_size: few; j_call: TRBJ1-3; cdr3_nt: TGTGCCAGTAGTATAATGAGCTCTGGAAACACCATATATTTT; cdr3_aa: CASSIMSSGNTIYF
v_call: TRBV13; d_call: -; clone_size: -; j_call: TRBJ1-1; cdr3_nt: TGTGCCAGCAGCTTTTCGGGGCCCAGGAGGAACACTGAAGCTTTCTTT; cdr3_aa: CASSFSGPRRNTEAFF
v_call: TRBV2; d_call: -; clone_size: -; j_call: TRBJ1-5; cdr3_nt: TGTGCCAGCAGAGGCTCATTTTATAGCAATCAGCCCCAGCATTTT; cdr3_aa: CASRGSFYSNQPQHF
v_call: TRBV15; d_call: TRBD2; clone_size: -; j_call: TRBJ2-6; cdr3_nt: TGTGCCACCAGCAGCCGGACTAGCGGGGGGGCCGTCCTGACTTTC; cdr3_aa: CATSSRTSGGAVLTF
v_call: TRBV4-1; d_call: TRBD1; clone_size: -; j_call: TRBJ1-1; cdr3_nt: TGCGCCAGCCAGACAGGGGGTAACACTGAAGCTTTCTTT; cdr3_aa: CASQTGGNTEAFF
v_call: TRBV29-1; d_call: TRBD2; clone_size: once; j_call: TRBJ2-5; cdr3_nt: TGCAGCGTTGGAGGGAGGGCCACTGAGACCCAGTACTTC; cdr3_aa: CSVGGRATETQYF
v_call: TRBV5-4; d_call: -; clone_size: -; j_call: TRBJ1-1; cdr3_nt: TGTGCCAGCAGCTTGGGGGGCGGGCAGGGTCGGGGCACTGAAGCTTTCTTT; cdr3_aa: CASSLGGGQGRGTEAFF
v_call: TRBV27; d_call: TRBD1; clone_size: -; j_call: TRBJ2-7; cdr3_nt: TGTGCCAGCAGTTTATTGCCCCGCGCAGGGGGCCTCTACGAGCAGTACTTC; cdr3_aa: CASSLLPRAGGLYEQYF
v_call: TRBV30; d_call: -; clone_size: -; j_call: TRBJ1-1; cdr3_nt: TGTGCCCGCCAAAGGGGAGGTACAGGGTCTACTGAAGCTTTCTTT; cdr3_aa: CARQRGGTGSTEAFF
v_call: TRBV9; d_call: TRBD1; clone_size: -; j_call: TRBJ2-7; cdr3_nt: TGTGCCAGCAGCCCCCGGGACAGGGGTTCCTACGAGCAGTACTTC; cdr3_aa: CASSPRDRGSYEQYF
v_call: TRBV2; d_call: TRBD2; clone_size: -; j_call: TRBJ2-7; cdr3_nt: TGTGCCAGCAGTGATTGGACTAGCGGAACCTACGAGCAGTACTTC; cdr3_aa: CASSDWTSGTYEQYF
v_call: TRBV7-9; d_call: TRBD1; clone_size: -; j_call: TRBJ1-5; cdr3_nt: TGTGCCAGCAGCTTAGCGGACAGGGGTAATCAGCCCCAGCATTTT; cdr3_aa: CASSLADRGNQPQHF
v_call: TRBV30; d_call: -; clone_size: -; j_call: TRBJ1-2; cdr3_nt: TGTGCCTGGAGTCCCCAGGGATCTAACTATGGCTACACCTTC; cdr3_aa: CAWSPQGSNYGYTF
v_call: TRBV25-1; d_call: TRBD1; clone_size: once; j_call: TRBJ2-7; cdr3_nt: TGTGCCAGCAGCCCCGGGACAGGGAGGTACGAGCAGTACTTC; cdr3_aa: CASSPGTGRYEQYF
v_call: TRBV6-5; d_call: -; clone_size: once; j_call: TRBJ1-6; cdr3_nt: TGTGCCAGCAGTTACGGGGATTCACCCCTCCACTTT; cdr3_aa: CASSYGDSPLHF
v_call: TRBV27; d_call: -; clone_size: -; j_call: TRBJ1-2; cdr3_nt: TGTGCCAGCAGTTCCCACCAGGGGAACTATGGCTACACCTTC; cdr3_aa: CASSSHQGNYGYTF
v_call: TRBV4-1; d_call: TRBD1; clone_size: -; j_call: TRBJ1-1; cdr3_nt: TGCGCCAGCAGCCAACTAGACAGGGGCACTGAAGCTTTCTTT; cdr3_aa: CASSQLDRGTEAFF
v_call: TRBV9; d_call: -; clone_size: -; j_call: TRBJ2-7; cdr3_nt: TGTGCCAGCAGCGTAAACATCACCGGGTCGACGGCGGCCTACGAGCAGTACTTC; cdr3_aa: CASSVNITGSTAAYEQYF